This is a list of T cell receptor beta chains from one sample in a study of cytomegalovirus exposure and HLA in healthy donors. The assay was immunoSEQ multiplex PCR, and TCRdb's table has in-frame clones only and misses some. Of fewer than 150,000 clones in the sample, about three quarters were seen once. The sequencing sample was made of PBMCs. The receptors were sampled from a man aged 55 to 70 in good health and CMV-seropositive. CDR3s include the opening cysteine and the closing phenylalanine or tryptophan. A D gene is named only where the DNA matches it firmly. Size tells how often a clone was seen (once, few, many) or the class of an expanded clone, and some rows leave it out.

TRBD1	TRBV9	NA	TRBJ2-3	TGTGCCAGCAGCGTGACAACCGGGACAGGGGGGGGAGATACGCAGTATTTT	CASSVTTGTGGGDTQYF
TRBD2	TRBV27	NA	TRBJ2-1	TGTGCCAGCAGTTTACTAGCGGGAGCGAACAATGAGCAGTTCTTC	CASSLLAGANNEQFF
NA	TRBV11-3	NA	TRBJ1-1	TGTGCCAGCAGCTCTCAGTTGAACACTGAAGCTTTCTTT	CASSSQLNTEAFF
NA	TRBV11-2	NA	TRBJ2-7	TGTGCCAGCAGCTTAGCTTTCGGGTCGCCCTCCTACGAGCAGTACTTC	CASSLAFGSPSYEQYF
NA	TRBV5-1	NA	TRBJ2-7	TGCGCCAGCAGCTTGGCCGGAGGGGACGAGCAGTACTTC	CASSLAGGDEQYF
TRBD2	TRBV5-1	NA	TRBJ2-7	TGCGCCAGCAGCCCCAACAGCGGGGGCCTACCTAGGTACTTC	CASSPNSGGLPRYF
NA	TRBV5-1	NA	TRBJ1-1	TGCGCCAGCAGCCTCCTGGAGTTGAACACTGAAGCTTTCTTT	CASSLLELNTEAFF
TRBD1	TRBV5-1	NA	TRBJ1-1	TGCGCCAGCAGCTTGGAGGGACAGGGGCTTTACACTGAAGCTTTCTTT	CASSLEGQGLYTEAFF
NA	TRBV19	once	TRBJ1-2	TGTGCCAGTAGCGTGACCAGGGACTATGGCTACACCTTC	CASSVTRDYGYTF
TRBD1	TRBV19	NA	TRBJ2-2	TGTGCCAGTAGCAGACAGGGGGCCGGGGAGCTGTTTTTT	CASSRQGAGELFF
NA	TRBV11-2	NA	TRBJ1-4	TGTGCCAGCAGCTTAGATCTAGGGGGGGGAAAACGAGAAAAACTGTTTTTT	CASSLDLGGGKREKLFF
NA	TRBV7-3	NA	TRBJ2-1	TGTGCCAGCAGCCCAGTCGCGGGACTTCTTTACAATGAGCAGTTCTTC	CASSPVAGLLYNEQFF
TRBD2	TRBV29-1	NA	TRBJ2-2	TGCAGCGTTCAGCGGGGGGCGAACACCGGGGAGCTGTTTTTT	CSVQRGANTGELFF
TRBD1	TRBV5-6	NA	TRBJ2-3	TGTGCCAGCAGCTTGGAGAGGGGGCAGCGAGATACGCAGTATTTT	CASSLERGQRDTQYF
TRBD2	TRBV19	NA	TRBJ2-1	TGTGCCAGTAGTTTGGGGGGGGACTACAATGAGCAGTTCTTC	CASSLGGDYNEQFF
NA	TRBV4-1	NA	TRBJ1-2	TGCGCCAGCAGCCGATATCCAGGGCGCCTTGGGGGGGGCTACACCTTC	CASSRYPGRLGGGYTF
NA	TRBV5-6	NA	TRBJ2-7	TGTGCCAGCAGCTTGGGGCAGGGTGTTTACGAGCAGTACTTC	CASSLGQGVYEQYF
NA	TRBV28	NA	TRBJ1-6	TGTGCCAGCAGTTACCATCTAATTCGGGGAGGGCCCCTCCACTTT	CASSYHLIRGGPLHF
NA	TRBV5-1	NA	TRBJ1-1	TGCGCCAGCAGCAGCGAGGATCGGGACATCAGTGAAGCTTTCTTT	CASSSEDRDISEAFF
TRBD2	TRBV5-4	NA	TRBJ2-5	TGTGCCAGCAGCTTGATGACTAGCGGGAAATTCCAAGAGACCCAGTACTTC	CASSLMTSGKFQETQYF
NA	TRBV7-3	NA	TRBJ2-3	TGTGCCAGCAGCTTAGGCCGATTAGCGAAGACAGATACGCAGTATTTT	CASSLGRLAKTDTQYF
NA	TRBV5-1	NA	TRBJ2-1	TGCGCCAGCAGCTTGGCATCAGGGTTTGGCTCCTACAATGAGCAGTTCTTC	CASSLASGFGSYNEQFF
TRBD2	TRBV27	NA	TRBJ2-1	TGTGCCAGCAGTCGGCTAGCGGGATCCATACCTTCCTACAATGAGCAGTTCTTC	CASSRLAGSIPSYNEQFF
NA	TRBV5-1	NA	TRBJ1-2	TGCGCCAGCAGCTTCGACAGTACGGACTATGGCTACACCTTC	CASSFDSTDYGYTF
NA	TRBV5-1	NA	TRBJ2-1	TGCGCCAGCAGCTCCGGGAGCTACAATGAGCAGTTCTTC	CASSSGSYNEQFF
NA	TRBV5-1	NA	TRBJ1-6	TGCGCCAGCAGTCCTGGGAGTAATTCACCCCTCCACTTT	CASSPGSNSPLHF
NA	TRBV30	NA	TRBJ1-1	TGTGCCTGGAGTGTATTAGGGGTCACTGAAGCTTTCTTT	CAWSVLGVTEAFF
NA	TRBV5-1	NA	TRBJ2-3	TGCGCCAGCAGTAGGGGCCTCTATTCTAGCACAGATACGCAGTATTTT	CASSRGLYSSTDTQYF
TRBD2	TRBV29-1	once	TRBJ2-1	TGCAGTCACGCCCGAGGGCTCGGACTAGCGGGAGGCGGGAATGAGCAGTTCTTC	CSHARGLGLAGGGNEQFF
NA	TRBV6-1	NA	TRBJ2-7	TGTGCCAGCAGTGTCCTTAGCGGATCTCCCTACGAGCAGTACTTC	CASSVLSGSPYEQYF
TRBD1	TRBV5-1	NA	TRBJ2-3	TGCGCCAGCAGCCCACAGGGGGCGAAAGATACGCAGTATTTT	CASSPQGAKDTQYF
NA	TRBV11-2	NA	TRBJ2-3	TGTGCCAGCAGCAAAGAGGAGCGGACGCAGTATTTT	CASSKEERTQYF
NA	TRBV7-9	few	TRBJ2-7	TGTGCCAGCAGGTCTATAACCTACGAGCAGTACTTC	CASRSITYEQYF
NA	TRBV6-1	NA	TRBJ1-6	TGTGCCAGCAAAGCAACAGGGAATTCACCCCTCCACTTT	CASKATGNSPLHF
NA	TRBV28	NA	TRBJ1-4	TGTGCCAGCAGTTTACAGGCGGGTCACCCCACAACTAATGAAAAACTGTTTTTT	CASSLQAGHPTTNEKLFF
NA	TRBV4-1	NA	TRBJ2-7	TGCGCCAGCAGCCAAGATCAAGGGGTGGTTTACGAGCAGTACTTC	CASSQDQGVVYEQYF
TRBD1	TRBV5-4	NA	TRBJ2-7	TGTGCCAGCAGGCGCCGGGACAGCCCCTACGAGCAGTACTTC	CASRRRDSPYEQYF
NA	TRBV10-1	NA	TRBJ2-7	TGCGCCAGCGGCGGAGGGGTCTACGAGCAGTACTTC	CASGGGVYEQYF
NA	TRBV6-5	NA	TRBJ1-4	TGTGCCAGCAGTTACCGGCGGGTTGGCACTAATGAAAAACTGTTTTTT	CASSYRRVGTNEKLFF
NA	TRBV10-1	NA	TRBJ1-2	TGCGCCAGCAGTGAAGCGCGAAACTATGGCTACACCTTC	CASSEARNYGYTF